This T cell receptor (beta chain) was documented in a study of cytomegalovirus exposure and HLA in healthy donors (dated by TCRdb to about 2017). Some background on the complete study: According to an earlier analysis of 450 to 650 of the donors, some 180 million T cells yielded 90 million to 130 million unique TCR beta sequences and about 300 Gb of sequence data. Among the 398 genotyped donors, around 81% belonged to the genetic ancestry cluster associated with self-reported Caucasian donors. All discovery cohort repertoires had been generated using a single sequencing platform. Among roughly 400 genotyped donors of the cohort, an average of approximately 240,000 unique TCR beta nucleotide sequences was sequenced per donor, of which 15% to 20% were non-productive. A later genetic analysis took genome-wide SNP genotypes for about three fifths of the 666 donors and used that subset as a discovery cohort. Donor age, sex, ethnicity and CMV serostatus were collected together with the repertoire data. Using immunosequencing, the study profiled T cell repertoires from 500 to 800 subjects and related those repertoires to cytomegalovirus serostatus. An earlier analysis of some 500 of the donors used high-throughput TCR beta sequencing to judge whether each TCR beta V gene segment behaved as functional or pseudogenic. In addition to the first cohort of roughly 700 subjects, a separate validation cohort of 130 or so different subjects was used. Typing coverage varied by locus: roughly 620-640 donors for A, B, C, DRB1 and DQB1; under 550 for DQA1; about 600 for DPA1; about 450 for DPB1. Rather than using new phenotypic data, the later analysis identified candidate immune exposures from TCR beta sequences and from how often those sequences occurred across donors. An early release covering about 600 HLA-typed donors comprised about 300 gigabases of sequencing data and 85 million to 100 million unique TCR sequences. To predict cytomegalovirus infection status, the study combined high-throughput TCR immunosequencing, statistical association of individual TCRs with disease status, and machine learning. Several DR-DQ haplotypes were handled as single units for association and clustering, since linkage in the cohort was strong. The aim of the study was to test whether cataloging public T cell receptors could identify signatures of past pathogen exposure. In a later analysis, previously published TCR beta repertoires from 550 to 750 donors were re-analyzed and high-resolution HLA genotyping was added so that TCR occurrence patterns could be studied. HLA typing included class I and class II loci at four-digit resolution.

Library generation was performed with the immunoSEQ multiplex PCR assay. For the multiplex PCR, a mixture combining 60 forward primers for TCR Vbeta segments and 13 reverse primers for TCR Jbeta segments was used. Amplification of the CDR3 region of rearranged TCR beta genes was performed with a multiplex PCR assay on genomic DNA. The amplified TCR beta libraries were sequenced on the Illumina HiSeq System as 87-base-pair reads. The study's own analysis went as follows. A later analysis counted some 74 million unique TCR beta chains across the 666 repertoires, and 10 million to 12 million of these chains were shared by at least two donors. Raw reads were error-corrected and collapsed into unique sequences by a nearest-neighbor algorithm in which closely related sequences were merged to remove PCR and sequencing errors. CDR3 sequences were aligned to IMGT reference sequences to assign V, D and J gene segments. For a sequence to be retained, at least a six-nucleotide match to both a V gene segment and a J gene segment was required. Rearrangements were classified as productive when the CDR3 lacked stop codons and remained in frame with V and J, and all other rearrangements were classified as non-productive. CDR3 was defined according to IMGT convention as the region running from the second conserved V-encoded cysteine to the conserved J-encoded phenylalanine. Sequences without an unambiguous match to a single V gene segment were excluded from the earlier analysis of 587 of the donors. An earlier analysis of about 600 of the donors called V segments functional above 56.7% productive rearrangements and segregating when the between-donor standard deviation exceeded 5%. A statistical classification framework was built to diagnose cytomegalovirus status from the catalog of TCR beta chain sequences. In a later analysis, TCR nucleotide sequences were compared against IMGT/GENE-DB human TR gene sequences so that V and J genes could be assigned. A later analysis assigned CDR3 sequences and most-parsimonious VDJ recombination scenarios with the TCRdist pipeline. In a later analysis, each TCR beta chain was defined by its CDR3 amino acid sequence together with its V-gene family, and reads lacking a unique V-gene family were excluded. As a way to deal with suspected cross-contamination and a sequencing artifact, a later analysis dropped 592 nucleotide sequences that were highly shared and had low generation probability. For each public chain, a later analysis derived a clonal expansion index from normalized ranks of inferred template counts within each repertoire. A later analysis computed generation probabilities with a VDJ recombination model fitted to out-of-frame rearrangements, and checked the results against IGoR. In a later analysis, TCR-TCR, TCR-HLA and TCR-CMV co-occurrence was scored with hypergeometric tests, and a repertoire-size bias correction was applied to TCR pairs. To estimate false discovery rates, a later analysis permuted the HLA or CMV assignments 20 times. In a later analysis, co-occurring TCRs were grouped with DBSCAN, and TCRdist sequence similarity was added when clustering was performed within HLA-allele-positive subsets. For co-occurrence clustering, repertoires with fewer than 30,000 or more than 120,000 public chains were excluded, along with roughly five repertoires with anomalous nucleotide sharing. Held by TCRdb, this immuneACCESS table contains in-frame sequences only and omits some clones. Under half of the omission traces to an unresolved V gene where checked; the cause of the rest is unknown. V, J and clone size are those of that table, while D and trimming were read from the DNA. The sample table holds about 120,000 clones, of which around a tenth were seen once. Jointly, the top ten make up approximately 3% of the sample.

Broad study findings and their caveats: A further reported finding was that TCR beta sequences accurately predicted the HLA-A and HLA-B alleles for most subjects in the first cohort. The 87-base-pair reads could not distinguish some IMGT-functional V segments, including TRBV6-2 and TRBV6-3, so those segments were excluded. The classifier was reported to diagnose cytomegalovirus status with high specificity and sensitivity in both the original and validation cohorts. A later analysis associated 16,951 TCR beta sequences with specific HLA alleles at a false discovery rate of 0.05. Correlated functional status among segregating V segments might be attributable to linkage disequilibrium, but an unknown experimental factor could not be ruled out. V-gene and J-gene trimming of TCR beta chains was associated with a missense DCLRE1C variant in a later genetic analysis, and the association was replicated in an independent cohort. The sequencing pipeline was judged likely to have produced a cluster of highly shared sequence variants as a technical artifact. In a later analysis, most CMV-associated TCR beta chains were found to appear HLA-restricted, with HLA associations seemingly driven largely by CMV exposure. Broadly in line with IMGT annotations, most TCR beta V segments showed up in productive rearrangements about 87% or about 30% of the time in an earlier analysis of approximately 640 of the donors. Most TCR sequences were observed very rarely across donors, whereas some public TCRs were present in many individuals. Because some donors lacked HLA typing at each locus, the association tests relied only on the typed subset. The authors suggested that the approach could potentially be extended to other disease states and immunological phenotypes. Immune exposure information for the cohort was limited to CMV serostatus. Because counts were too low, seventeen rarely observed V segments, including chromosome 9 orphons, were excluded from the earlier analysis of roughly 580 of the donors. The cohort was sequenced for TCR beta chains only, and without alpha or paired-chain data the features that could be detected were limited. Presence/absence analyses assumed roughly uniform sequencing depth across donors, an assumption that may not hold. A later genetic analysis reported fewer N-insertions in productive TCRs among donors in an Asian-associated ancestry cluster than the roughly 700-donor mean. A few of the identified cytomegalovirus-associated TCR beta chains were confirmed in vitro to be specific for cytomegalovirus antigens. In a later analysis, TCR association rates were found to vary across HLA loci, with the most associated TCRs seen for DRB1 alleles and the fewest for HLA-C alleles. In a later analysis, several top co-occurrence clusters were reported to appear linked to parvovirus B19, influenza, CMV and Epstein-Barr virus. The study listed 164 TCR beta chains as associated with cytomegalovirus. In a later analysis, HLA-associated TCR beta chains showed more clonal expansion and lower generation probabilities than non-associated chains that were equally common. Assigning TCR associations to individual alleles was difficult when HLA alleles, especially DR and DQ, strongly co-occurred.

The cohort consisted of 600 to 700 healthy bone marrow donors. At the time of sampling, all cohort members were nominally healthy, though unrecorded immune exposures were likely present. The donor tested CMV seronegative, placing the donor among the 300 to 400 seronegative members of the cohort. A peripheral blood sample was provided by each donor, and peripheral blood mononuclear cells were used for TCR beta sequencing. The Qiagen DNeasy Blood Extraction Kit was used to extract genomic DNA from the blood cell samples. The germline V gene (reference sequence) sets CDR1 to SGHNT and CDR2 to YYREEE. V is reduced by 4 bases and J by 2 bases, leaving a spacing of 12 bases between them. The CDR3 has 14 amino acids, counting the end cysteine and phenylalanine. Only the CDR3 region is kept as DNA, spanning 42 bases read in frame from base 1. As regards this clone: No antigen is known for it. Nothing much larger sits one base from this clone, and base qualities are not available.

The sample consisted of PBMCs. The TCR comes from a man in his thirties or forties in good health and CMV-seronegative. The chain couples TRBV5-4 to TRBJ1-1, and the D gene may be TRBD1, 5 bases matching. The DNA sequence is as follows: TGTGCCAGCAGCCTCGACAGACTCAACACTGAAGCTTTCTTT. This sequence encodes CASSLDRLNTEAFF.